This T cell receptor beta chain comes out of a study of early T cells in non-severe SARS-CoV-2 infection. Study-level information: The input, bulk RNA from unsorted whole blood, was sequenced, and chains were unpaired. General study findings and limits: Matching against VDJdb likely underestimated virus-specific expansions, favoring anti-spike CD8.

With regard to this clonotype: Its antigen is not identified.

The CDR3 extends over 16 amino acids. V lost 8 bases and J 0 bases, leaving 22 bases between the germline ends. Germline loops: CDR1 SQVTM, CDR2 ANQGSEA. Unique molecular identifier tags were affixed to discrete cDNA molecules. TCRdb re-called the 5' RACE reads with MiXCR, one entry per CDR3 protein. This table has around 70,000 distinct CDR3 sequences, less than 15% appearing once. Sequencing input: whole blood. This TCR came from an adult who was a healthcare worker with PCR-confirmed SARS-CoV-2 infection or an uninfected control (not recorded which). The chain has TRBV29-1 and TRBJ2-5; tentatively, D is TRBD1 (8 bases). CDR3 DNA: TGCAGCTCCACGGGGGGACAGGACGAGTACCAAGAGACCCAGTACTTC. Its translation is CSSTGGQDEYQETQYF.